Below are 31 T cell receptor beta chains sequenced from a single sample in a study of cytomegalovirus exposure and HLA in healthy donors. Generated by immunoSEQ multiplex PCR, the TCRdb table keeps only in-frame clones and is missing some. The sample includes roughly 330,000 clones, 87% of them seen just once. The material sequenced was PBMCs. The receptors come from a woman in her twenties or thirties in good health and CMV-seropositive.

This sequence joins TRBV15 and TRBJ2-7; the D call may be TRBD1 or TRBD2 (5 bases each). Trimming cost V 1 base and J 3 bases, with 10 bases left between them. The CDR3 totals 14 residues. Per the germline V gene, CDR1 is LNHNV and CDR2 is YYDKDF (reference sequence). The CDR3 spells CATSRGDGYYEQYF. The CDR3 bases are TGTGCCACCAGCAGAGGGGACGGATACTACGAGCAGTACTTC.

The chain links TRBV29-1 to TRBJ1-5, with TRBD1 matching 7 bases. Germline V gene data show CDR1 as SQVTM and CDR2 as ANQGSEA. The CDR3 sequence is 15 residues long. V shed 6 bases and J 3 bases; nucleotides not matched to a gene: 11. The CDR3 sequence: CSVTLGGAVNQPQHF. CDR3 bases: TGCAGCGTCACACTAGGGGGCGCGGTCAATCAGCCCCAGCATTTT.

The sample holds one count of this clone. The rearrangement uses TRBV28 and TRBJ1-1, with TRBD1 matching 10 bases. The J segment lost 3 bases and the V segment lost 4 bases, leaving 8 bases of the junction unmatched. Germline V gene data show CDR1 as MDHEN and CDR2 as SYDVKM. This CDR3 has 16 residues. CDR3 sequence reads: CASSWGQGKVDTEAFF. Written as DNA, the CDR3 is TGTGCCAGCAGTTGGGGACAGGGGAAGGTGGACACTGAAGCTTTCTTT.

The J gene is TRBJ2-3, the V gene TRBV5-1; 9 bases fit TRBD1. CDR1 and CDR2 from the germline V gene are SGHRS and YFSETQ. The CDR3 spans 16 residues. V gave up 4 bases and J gave up 2 bases; unmatched junction bases: 8. The chain's CDR3 is CASSITGTGTTDTQYF. In nucleotides, the CDR3 is TGCGCCAGCAGCATCACCGGGACAGGGACCACAGATACGCAGTATTTT.

DNA of the CDR3: TGTGCCAGCAGTACCCCGGGACAGGGGCCGAAAGGGGAGACCCAGTACTTC. This codes for CASSTPGQGPKGETQYF. The chain joins TRBV27 to TRBJ2-5; 10 nucleotides agree with TRBD1. Looked up from germline, CDR1 is MNHEY and CDR2 is SMNVEV (reference sequence). With V trimmed by 5 bases and J by 5 bases, 14 bases remained unmatched. The CDR3 contains 17 residues.

The gene calls are TRBV11-2 and TRBJ2-1; D unresolved. The V end lost 4 bases, the J end lost 3 bases, and 16 bases lay between the germline ends. Germline CDR1 SGHAT, CDR2 FQNNGV. CDR3 length: 16 amino acids. The chain's CDR3 is CASSSRPLSHYNEQFF. Here the CDR3 DNA reads TGTGCCAGCAGCTCCAGGCCTCTTTCCCACTACAATGAGCAGTTCTTC.

The chain recombines TRBV2 with TRBJ2-5; no clear D. The CDR3 has 13 amino acids. V gave up 10 bases and J gave up 0 bases, with 12 bases separating them. CDR1 and CDR2 (germline): SNHLY, FYNNEI. The CDR3 DNA sequence: TGTGCCACTCCGCCCGAGAACCAAGAGACCCAGTACTTC. Protein sequence: CATPPENQETQYF.

This clone was seen a single time. The V call is TRBV4-3, the J call TRBJ1-6; D remains ambiguous. V lost 1 base and J lost 4, with 14 bases in between. The CDR3 spans 17 residues. CDR1 and CDR2 from the germline V gene are LGHNA and YSLEER. In DNA, the CDR3 is TGCGCCAGCAGCCAAGTGGCAGGAAGTTATTATAATTCACCCCTCCACTTT. It specifies CASSQVAGSYYNSPLHF.

This clone was found once. The DNA for the CDR3 is TGTGCCAGCAGCGATGGGACAGCGGGAGGCTACACCTTC. It codes for CASSDGTAGGYTF. The chain recombines TRBV5-6 with TRBJ1-2; TRBD1 agrees at 7 bases. CDR3 size: 13 residues. Germline V CDR1 and CDR2: SGHDT, YYEEEE. J gave up 8 bases and V 4 bases, and 8 bases lay outside the gene matches.

V and J are TRBV9 and TRBJ1-4; 10 bases are a match to TRBD1. The CDR3 is 16 amino acids. The V and J ends lost 3 bases and 5 bases, in that order; junction bases with no gene match: 7. Germline assignment: CDR1 SGDLS and CDR2 YYNGEE. The CDR3 here is CASSGGTGARNEKLFF. CDR3 nucleotides: TGTGCCAGCAGCGGGGGGACAGGGGCAAGGAATGAAAAACTGTTTTTT.

In this sample, this clone turned up once. The J gene is TRBJ2-2, the V gene TRBV9; no reliable D call. Trimming took 4 bases from V and 0 from J, leaving 10 bases between them. The CDR3 length is 15 residues. CDR1 and CDR2 from the germline V gene are SGDLS and YYNGEE. CDR3 residues: CASSSRNPNTGELFF. CDR3 DNA: TGTGCCAGCAGCTCCCGCAATCCGAACACCGGGGAGCTGTTTTTT.

The rearrangement joins TRBV2 to TRBJ1-4; D possibly corresponds to TRBD1 (5 bases). Trimming left V 2 bases short and J 8 bases short, with 12 bases between. Germline-derived CDR1 and CDR2 are SNHLY and FYNNEI. The CDR3 length is 14 residues. Here the CDR3 reads CASSEWEGREKLFF. CDR3 DNA: TGTGCCAGCAGTGAATGGGAGGGGCGGGAAAAACTGTTTTTT.

The rearrangement uses TRBV6-1 and TRBJ2-7; 7 nucleotides match TRBD1. This CDR3 comprises 15 residues. V dropped 2 bases and J dropped 6; count of bases not matched to a gene: 10. Germline values: CDR1 MNHNS, CDR2 SASEGT. This chain's CDR3 is CASSESRTGRLEQYF. CDR3 nucleotides: TGTGCCAGCAGTGAATCTAGGACAGGTCGCCTCGAGCAGTACTTC.

This chain uses TRBV5-6 with TRBJ2-7; D assignment may be TRBD1 or TRBD2 (5 bases each). The ends were cut back, 3 bases at V and 7 bases at J, with 11 bases in the middle. The CDR3 is 12 residues long. Germline-derived CDR1 and CDR2 are SGHDT and YYEEEE. CDR3 sequence (DNA): TGTGCCAGCAGCTGGGACCTCCTGGAGCAGTACTTC. Residues: CASSWDLLEQYF.

This clone was counted between two and nine times. The V and J genes are TRBV27 and TRBJ2-7; D possibly uses TRBD1 or TRBD2 (5 bases each). This CDR3 spans 14 amino acids. V gave up 2 bases and J gave up 7 bases, with 15 bases separating them. Germline lookup yields CDR1 MNHEY and CDR2 SMNVEV (reference sequence). The CDR3 DNA is TGTGCCAGCAGTTTAGTGGGGGTCTTAAGGGAGCAGTACTTC. Translation gives CASSLVGVLREQYF.

Here the CDR3 DNA reads TGCAGCGTTGCCGGGAGTTACACCTACAATGAGCAGTTCTTC. Translated: CSVAGSYTYNEQFF. The V call is TRBV29-1, the J call TRBJ2-1, with D tentatively TRBD2 (6 bases). The CDR3 has 14 residues. Trimming stripped 4 bases from V and 2 bases from J, with 12 bases between. The germline gives CDR1 SQVTM, CDR2 ANQGSEA.

The V gene is TRBV7-2, the J gene TRBJ2-1, with D perhaps TRBD1 (7 bases). The CDR3 runs to 12 residues. Trimming pared 11 bases from V and 7 bases from J, leaving 15 bases between. From germline, CDR1 is SGHTA and CDR2 FQGNSA. The DNA for the CDR3 is TGTGCCGGCGGGACAGCCTCTAATGAGCAGTTCTTC. Translated: CAGGTASNEQFF.

V and J are TRBV7-2 and TRBJ2-1, with 9 bases lining up with TRBD2. V lost 5 bases and J lost 9; bases outside the gene matches: 11. The CDR3 is 15 amino acids. Germline V gene sequence: CDR1 SGHTA, CDR2 FQGNSA. CDR3 region: CASSPAGGNRGEQFF. In DNA form, the CDR3 reads TGTGCCAGCAGCCCAGCGGGGGGCAATAGGGGTGAGCAGTTCTTC. Full variable domain (remainder filled in from reference TRBV7-2 and TRBJ2-1): GAGVSQSPSNKVTEKGKDVELRCDPISGHTALYWYRQSLGQGLEFLIYFQGNSAPDKSGLPSDRFSAERTGGSVSTLTIQRTQQEDSAVYLCASSPAGGNRGEQFFGPGTRLTVL.

The chain has TRBV6-5 and TRBJ2-5, with D tentatively TRBD1 (5 bases). The CDR3 consists of 12 residues. The germline V and J ends were trimmed by 5 bases and 3 bases, with 7 bases remaining between them. The germline CDR1 and CDR2 sequences are MNHEY and SVGAGI. The CDR3 region has the DNA TGTGCCAGCAGTCCGACAGAAGAGACCCAGTACTTC. It codes for CASSPTEETQYF.

The rearrangement links TRBV5-4 to TRBJ1-2, with D maybe TRBD1 (5 bases). CDR1 and CDR2 from the germline V gene are SGHNT and YYREEE (reference sequence). The CDR3 length is 13 residues. V gave up 4 bases and J gave up 8 bases, with 15 bases separating them. The CDR3 reads CASSPGELEGYTF. Written as DNA, the CDR3 is TGTGCCAGCAGCCCGGGGGAGTTGGAAGGCTACACCTTC.

The rearrangement uses TRBV30 and TRBJ1-4; D ambiguous. V was cut by 5 bases and J by 8 bases, with 18 bases left in between. CDR3 size: 14 residues. Germline V CDR1 and CDR2: GTSNPN, SVGIG (reference sequence). CDR3 DNA: TGTGCCTGGCACTCTGCCTTAGGCACCGAAAAACTGTTTTTT. Amino acids: CAWHSALGTEKLFF.

V gene TRBV7-2 combines with J gene TRBJ2-1; the match to TRBD1 covers 8 bases. CDR3 length: 15 residues. V was pared by 7 bases and J by 4 bases, with 9 bases of the junction left unmatched. In germline, CDR1 is SGHTA, CDR2 FQGNSA. Here the CDR3 reads CASTESDRGYNEQFF. CDR3 nucleotides: TGTGCCAGCACCGAATCCGACAGGGGTTACAATGAGCAGTTCTTC.

The genes are TRBV25-1 and TRBJ1-5; perhaps TRBD1 as D (6 bases). The CDR3 covers 15 residues. V lost 4 bases to trimming and J lost 2 bases, with 12 bases between them. Germline lookup yields CDR1 MGHDK and CDR2 SYGVNS. CDR3 in DNA: TGTGCCAGCAGTGGGTTGGCAGGGGGCAATCAGCCCCAGCATTTT. It specifies CASSGLAGGNQPQHF.

In regard to this clone: This sample also contains other DNA sequences that code for the same CDR3. This chain joins TRBV27 and TRBJ1-5; weak D call: TRBD1 (5 bases). The V gene's germline CDR1 is MNHEY and CDR2 SMNVEV (reference sequence). Trimming stripped 2 bases from V and 0 bases from J, with 8 bases between. This CDR3 region has 15 residues. This chain's CDR3 is CASSLDSYSNQPQHF. As DNA, the CDR3 is TGTGCCAGCAGTTTAGACAGTTATAGCAATCAGCCCCAGCATTTT.

The chain's CDR3 is CASSLGDRVNTGELFF. The CDR3 coding sequence is TGTGCCAGCAGCCTCGGGGACAGAGTTAACACCGGGGAGCTGTTTTTT. The V call is TRBV28, the J call TRBJ2-2; 7 bases line up with TRBD1. CDR1 and CDR2 from the germline V gene are MDHEN and SYDVKM. The V and J ends lost 6 bases and 2 bases, in that order; junction bases with no gene match: 9. This CDR3 spans 16 amino acids.

The chain has TRBV5-8 and TRBJ2-3; 11 nucleotides agree with TRBD1. This CDR3 is built from 16 residues. Trimming at V came to 4 bases and at J to 2 bases, leaving 6 bases not matched to a gene. Germline V gives CDR1 SGHTS, CDR2 YDEGEE. Here the CDR3 DNA reads TGTGCCAGCAGCCCCGGGACAGGGGGTTCCACAGATACGCAGTATTTT. Protein sequence: CASSPGTGGSTDTQYF. Using reference TRBV5-8 and TRBJ2-3 for the parts outside the CDR3, the full variable domain is EAGVTQSPTHLIKTRGQQATLRCSPISGHTSVYWYQQALGLGLQFLLWYDEGEERNRGNFPPRFSGRQFPNYSSELNVNALELEDSALYLCASSPGTGGSTDTQYFGPGTRLTVL.

This sequence joins TRBV7-3 and TRBJ2-2, with D perhaps TRBD2 (6 bases). Trimming left V 5 bases short and J 4 bases short, with 11 bases between. The length of the CDR3 is 14 residues. Germline V CDR1 and CDR2: SGHTA, FQGTGA. In DNA form, the CDR3 reads TGTGCCAGCAGCCTAGGAGGGGTCACCGGGGAGCTGTTTTTT. This codes for CASSLGGVTGELFF.

This chain uses TRBV7-2 with TRBJ2-2, with D possibly being TRBD1 (7 bases). Germline CDR1 SGHTA, CDR2 FQGNSA. Trimming removed 5 bases from V and 4 bases from J, with 17 bases in between. The CDR3 consists of 16 residues. The CDR3 region is CASSDPEGATTGELFF. The DNA for the CDR3 is TGTGCCAGCAGCGATCCGGAGGGGGCGACCACCGGGGAGCTGTTTTTT.

This sequence joins TRBV5-1 and TRBJ2-1; D is unresolved. Germline loops: CDR1 SGHRS, CDR2 YFSETQ. V lost 2 bases, J lost 5 bases, and 14 bases lay in between. This CDR3 has 15 amino acids. The CDR3 nucleotides read TGCGCCAGCAGCTTTTTTGCGATAGAAAACAATGAGCAGTTCTTC. It is translated as CASSFFAIENNEQFF. Based on the CDR3 plus reference TRBV5-1 and TRBJ2-1, the full variable domain is KAGVTQTPRYLIKTRGQQVTLSCSPISGHRSVSWYQQTPGQGLQFLFEYFSETQRNKGNFPGRFSGRQFSNSRSEMNVSTLELGDSALYLCASSFFAIENNEQFFGPGTRLTVL.

The J gene is TRBJ2-7, the V gene TRBV5-6; D is ambiguous. CDR3 length equals 12 residues. Looked up from germline, CDR1 is SGHDT and CDR2 is YYEEEE. V was shortened by 3 bases and J by 5 bases, with 9 bases between the two germline ends. The CDR3 DNA reads as TGTGCCAGCAGCTCTTTGTCCCACGAGCAGTACTTC. Translating gives CASSSLSHEQYF.

The gene calls are TRBV28 and TRBJ2-7; 9 bases are a match to TRBD1. The ends lost 7 bases at V and 7 bases at J; junction bases unmatched: 17. The germline gives CDR1 MDHEN, CDR2 SYDVKM. This CDR3 has 16 amino acids. CDR3 loop: CASINPPGQGILEQYF. DNA of the CDR3: TGTGCCAGCATAAACCCCCCGGGACAGGGAATCTTGGAGCAGTACTTC.